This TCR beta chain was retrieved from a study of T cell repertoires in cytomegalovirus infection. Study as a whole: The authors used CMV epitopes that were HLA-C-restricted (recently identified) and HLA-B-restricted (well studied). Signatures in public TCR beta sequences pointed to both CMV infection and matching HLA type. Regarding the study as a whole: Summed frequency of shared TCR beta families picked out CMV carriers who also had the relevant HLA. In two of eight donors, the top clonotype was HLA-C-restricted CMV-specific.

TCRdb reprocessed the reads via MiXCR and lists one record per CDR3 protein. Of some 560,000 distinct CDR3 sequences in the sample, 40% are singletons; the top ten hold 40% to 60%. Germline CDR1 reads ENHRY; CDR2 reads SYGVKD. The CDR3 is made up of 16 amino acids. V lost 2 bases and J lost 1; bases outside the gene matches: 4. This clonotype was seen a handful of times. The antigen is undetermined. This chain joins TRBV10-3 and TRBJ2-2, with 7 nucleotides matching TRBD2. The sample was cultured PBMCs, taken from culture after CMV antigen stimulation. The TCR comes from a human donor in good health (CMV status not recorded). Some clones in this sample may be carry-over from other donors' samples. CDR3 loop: CAISETAGQNTGELFF. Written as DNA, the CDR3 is TGTGCCATCAGTGAGACAGCGGGGCAGAACACCGGGGAGCTGTTTTTT.